The present entry profiles one TCR beta chain with its context. Its cognate antigen has yet to be identified. Within one base of it there is no much larger clone, and no base qualities were kept. This specimen comes from a study of shared clonotypes between healthy human individuals (dated by TCRdb to 2018 to 2021). Study-level background: Two women and a few men aged 18 to 49 years were included in the cohort. For each donor, three plates each were used for CD4 naive and CD4 memory, two plates were used for CD8 naive, and one plate was used for CD8 memory. Blood TCR repertoires of five healthy adults were deeply sequenced to estimate repertoire size and the extent of clonotype sharing between individuals. Libraries were prepared and TCR repertoires were sequenced by different laboratories using diverse techniques, in order to increase sequencing depth and limit assay-specific biases. Each donor's leukapheresis produced roughly between about 0.8 and 8.9 billion PBMCs. The research as a whole found: Based on pairwise subsampling, the degree of clonotype sharing among donors was expected to be affected by sequencing depth. Higher generation probabilities were observed for clonotypes shared by all four sorted-subset donors than for non-shared clonotypes. Sampling was restricted to blood, and TCR repertoires in tissues likely differ from the TCR repertoires found in blood. Estimated clonotype richness was generally larger for naive than for memory subsets. Because the study included only a small number of donors, the genetic and exposure-history diversity represented was limited. Incomplete sequencing was indicated by rarefaction of sorted-subset datasets, despite the large sequencing depth. About 5% of naive CD4, 3.5% of naive CD8, roughly 2.4% of memory CD4, and approximately 0.39% of memory CD8 clonotypes were shared across four donors.

TCR CDR3 regions were amplified from genomic DNA by multiplex PCR using the deep immunoSEQ assay. For each cell subset, the extracted genomic DNA was distributed evenly across all wells of several immunoSEQ 96-well plates, and each plate served as one replicate. For sorted subsets, each replicate PCR was loaded with around 200 ng genomic DNA, equivalent to 25,000 to 30,000 T cell genomes. Purified libraries were measured with a Qubit 3.0 fluorometer, size-checked on a Bioanalyzer 2100, and measured again with the KAPA Library Quantification kit. Every immunoSEQ 96-well plate was sequenced on a dedicated single-read 150-cycle Illumina NextSeq 550 flow cell. The source study handled its data this way. The immunoSEQ output contained only junctional sequences without quality scores, so filtering could not match that applied to full-length reads. Sequences were annotated with PyIR, a Python wrapper for IgBLAST v1.9, using IMGT germline references to assign V/J genes and CDR3. Reads were filtered out if the reads had weak V/J assignments (E-value above 1e-6), no CDR3, stop codons, out-of-frame junctions, or ambiguous translated residues. V3J clonotypes were defined as sequences sharing an identical inferred V gene, J gene, and CDR3 amino acid sequence. Percentage overlap between repertoires was calculated by dividing the number of shared unique clonotypes by the size of the smaller repertoire. Three approaches were used to assess repertoire richness: RTK rarefaction, the Chao1 estimator, and Recon v2.1 estimates of unobserved clonotypes. OLGA was used to compute generation probabilities for all TCRbeta clonotypes that the gDNA method yielded from a few donors. Imported from immuneACCESS, the table was reduced by TCRdb to in-frame sequences with V and J called. These copies leave out some clones; in studies compared against another copy, an unresolved V gene accounts for under half, and the cause of the remainder is not known. V, J and clone size derive from that table, while D and trimming were established from the DNA sequence. This sample is represented by around 2.1 million clones; more than 90% of them were singletons. Of the sample, over 0.1% falls within the top ten clones.

Donors were healthy HIV-negative adults with no recently reported acute infections or vaccinations. Every donor was a Caucasian adult living in Nashville, Tennessee, USA. CD4+ T cells were enriched by magnetic negative selection, after which naive cells were positively selected on CD45RA and the negative fraction was taken as the memory subset. Blood was collected by leukapheresis, and PBMCs were isolated by Ficoll-Histopaque density gradient centrifugation and then cryopreserved in liquid nitrogen vapor phase. Purity and quantity of every magnetically sorted T cell population were checked by analytical flow cytometry. From each sorted fraction, genomic DNA was isolated and quantified by UV absorbance on a Nanodrop 2000c. This clonotype originated in a man aged 18 to 29 in good health. The sample taken for sequencing was naive CD4+ T cells sorted from blood. Sample cell subset or site, as interpreted from the label and publication: CD45RA+ positively selected.

The CDR3 in this case is CASSLQETTQYF. The DNA sequence is TGTGCCAGCAGCCTCCAGGAGACTACGCAGTATTTT. This chain is built from TRBV11-3 and TRBJ2-3; the D gene cannot be named for sure. From a lookup of the germline V gene, CDR1 and CDR2 are SGHNT and YENEEA. From the cysteine up to the phenylalanine, the CDR3 has a length of 12 residues. The sequence is cut down to CDR3 DNA, 36 bases in frame from base 1. The V and J ends are trimmed by 5 bases and 8 bases, leaving 11 bases between them. Where the CDR3 stops, the reference TRBV11-3 and TRBJ2-3 genes take over; the full variable domain is EAGVVQSPRYKIIEKKQPVAFWCNPISGHNTLYWYLQNLGQGPELLIRYENEEAVDDSQLPKDRFSAERLKGVDSTLKIQPAELGDSAVYLCASSLQETTQYFGPGTRLTVL.